A selection of T cell receptor beta chains follows, all from one sample in a study of CD8 T cells in ankylosing spondylitis. TCRdb recomputed calls from the 5' RACE reads with MiXCR, one row per CDR3 protein. This sample has hundreds of thousands of distinct CDR3 sequences, with about 11% found just once. Sequenced input: blood, either unsorted or a sorted T cell fraction (not recorded which). The receptor source for this set is a male donor with ankylosing spondylitis. The CDR3 runs from the conserved cysteine through the conserved F or W. Each record gives: D gene, clone size, V gene, J gene, CDR3 protein, CDR3 DNA. The D gene is left open where the match is weak. Size tells how often a clone was seen (once, few, many) or the class of an expanded clone, and some rows leave it out.

d_gene: TRBD2
abundance: many
v_gene: TRBV2
j_gene: TRBJ2-2
CDR3aa: CASSEAGTSDTGELFF
CDR3nt: TGTGCCAGCAGTGAAGCCGGGACTAGCGACACCGGGGAGCTGTTTTTT

d_gene: -
abundance: many
v_gene: TRBV11-1
j_gene: TRBJ1-6
CDR3aa: CASSYHIEYNSPLHF
CDR3nt: TGTGCCAGCAGCTACCACATTGAGTATAATTCACCCCTCCACTTT

d_gene: TRBD1
abundance: few
v_gene: TRBV7-2
j_gene: TRBJ1-1
CDR3aa: CASRLDRDGGAEAFF
CDR3nt: TGTGCCAGCAGATTGGACAGGGATGGAGGGGCTGAAGCTTTCTTT

d_gene: TRBD2
abundance: many
v_gene: TRBV29-1
j_gene: TRBJ2-7
CDR3aa: CSVLGLAGVHEQYF
CDR3nt: TGCAGCGTGCTTGGACTAGCGGGCGTGCACGAGCAGTACTTC

d_gene: -
abundance: -
v_gene: TRBV2
j_gene: TRBJ2-3
CDR3aa: CASSESIDTQYF
CDR3nt: TGTGCCAGCAGTGAATCCATTGATACGCAGTATTTT

d_gene: TRBD2
abundance: -
v_gene: TRBV11-2
j_gene: TRBJ2-7
CDR3aa: CASSEASGGTYEQYF
CDR3nt: TGTGCCAGCAGCGAGGCTAGCGGGGGCACCTACGAGCAGTACTTC

d_gene: -
abundance: few
v_gene: TRBV20-1
j_gene: TRBJ2-7
CDR3aa: CSARHDLGSYEQYF
CDR3nt: TGCAGTGCTAGGCATGACCTCGGATCCTACGAGCAGTACTTC

d_gene: -
abundance: many
v_gene: TRBV29-1
j_gene: TRBJ1-2
CDR3aa: CSVEGAREGRYTF
CDR3nt: TGCAGCGTTGAAGGGGCGAGGGAAGGGCGCTACACCTTC

d_gene: TRBD1
abundance: -
v_gene: TRBV20-1
j_gene: TRBJ2-1
CDR3aa: CSAINRGSYNEQFF
CDR3nt: TGCAGTGCGATTAACAGGGGCTCCTACAATGAGCAGTTCTTC

d_gene: TRBD2
abundance: few
v_gene: TRBV10-3
j_gene: TRBJ2-4
CDR3aa: CAISESELAGNIQYF
CDR3nt: TGTGCCATCAGTGAGTCGGAACTAGCGGGAAACATTCAGTACTTC

d_gene: -
abundance: few
v_gene: TRBV4-2
j_gene: TRBJ2-2
CDR3aa: CASSQELAVPGELFF
CDR3nt: TGTGCCAGCAGCCAAGAACTAGCTGTTCCCGGGGAGCTGTTTTTT

d_gene: -
abundance: -
v_gene: TRBV6-2/TRBV6-3
j_gene: TRBJ1-1
CDR3aa: CASRRGGVTEAFF
CDR3nt: TGTGCCAGCAGGAGGGGAGGGGTCACTGAAGCTTTCTTT

d_gene: -
abundance: -
v_gene: TRBV4-3
j_gene: TRBJ2-1
CDR3aa: CASSQVLRGSYNEQFF
CDR3nt: TGCGCCAGCAGCCAAGTTCTCAGGGGCTCCTACAATGAGCAGTTCTTC

d_gene: -
abundance: few
v_gene: TRBV5-8
j_gene: TRBJ1-5
CDR3aa: CASSLVGEGHQPQHF
CDR3nt: TGTGCCAGCAGCTTGGTGGGCGAGGGACATCAGCCCCAGCATTTT

d_gene: TRBD1
abundance: -
v_gene: TRBV7-9
j_gene: TRBJ2-7
CDR3aa: CASSFRGTVDPEQYF
CDR3nt: TGTGCCAGCAGCTTTCGTGGGACAGTGGATCCCGAGCAGTACTTC

d_gene: -
abundance: many
v_gene: TRBV10-3
j_gene: TRBJ2-1
CDR3aa: CAITSGGDRVRNEQFF
CDR3nt: TGTGCCATCACATCGGGGGGGGACAGGGTAAGGAATGAGCAGTTCTTC

d_gene: TRBD2
abundance: many
v_gene: TRBV29-1
j_gene: TRBJ2-1
CDR3aa: CSVDVGLAGLDEQFF
CDR3nt: TGCAGCGTTGATGTAGGGCTAGCGGGTTTAGATGAGCAGTTCTTC

d_gene: TRBD1
abundance: -
v_gene: TRBV12-3/TRBV12-4
j_gene: TRBJ1-6
CDR3aa: CASKGQLNSPLHF
CDR3nt: TGTGCCAGCAAGGGACAGCTTAATTCACCCCTCCACTTT

d_gene: -
abundance: -
v_gene: TRBV11-2
j_gene: TRBJ1-2
CDR3aa: CASSSPRRAQDGYTF
CDR3nt: TGTGCCAGCAGCTCCCCTCGGAGGGCACAGGATGGCTACACCTTC

d_gene: -
abundance: -
v_gene: TRBV5-1
j_gene: TRBJ2-7
CDR3aa: CASSFEGGEQYF
CDR3nt: TGCGCCAGCAGCTTTGAGGGAGGCGAGCAGTACTTC

d_gene: -
abundance: few
v_gene: TRBV28
j_gene: TRBJ2-6
CDR3aa: CASRVRGGFYSGANVLTF
CDR3nt: TGTGCCAGCCGGGTTCGGGGCGGCTTTTACTCTGGGGCCAACGTCCTGACTTTC

d_gene: -
abundance: -
v_gene: TRBV25-1
j_gene: TRBJ1-6
CDR3aa: CASSDLYRGNNSPLHF
CDR3nt: TGTGCCAGCAGTGACCTATACCGGGGAAATAATTCACCCCTCCACTTT

d_gene: TRBD1
abundance: few
v_gene: TRBV7-9
j_gene: TRBJ2-2
CDR3aa: CASSQHRGYTGELFF
CDR3nt: TGTGCCAGCAGCCAACACAGGGGATACACCGGGGAGCTGTTTTTT

d_gene: -
abundance: many
v_gene: TRBV9
j_gene: TRBJ1-2
CDR3aa: CASSVATIANYGYTF
CDR3nt: TGTGCCAGCAGCGTAGCCACGATTGCTAACTATGGCTACACCTTC

d_gene: -
abundance: many
v_gene: TRBV5-1
j_gene: TRBJ1-1
CDR3aa: CASSDGNSGTEAFF
CDR3nt: TGCGCCAGCAGCGACGGGAACAGTGGCACTGAAGCTTTCTTT

d_gene: TRBD2
abundance: many
v_gene: TRBV4-1
j_gene: TRBJ2-3
CDR3aa: CASSQEGLAGADTQYF
CDR3nt: TGCGCCAGCAGCCAAGAGGGACTAGCGGGAGCAGATACGCAGTATTTT

d_gene: TRBD2
abundance: few
v_gene: TRBV5-1
j_gene: TRBJ2-3
CDR3aa: CAAGLAGTDTQYF
CDR3nt: TGCGCCGCCGGACTAGCGGGCACAGATACGCAGTATTTT

d_gene: -
abundance: -
v_gene: TRBV12-3/TRBV12-4
j_gene: TRBJ1-4
CDR3aa: CASSLEGEARIF
CDR3nt: TGTGCCAGCAGTTTGGAAGGAGAGGCCAGGATTTTT

d_gene: -
abundance: few
v_gene: TRBV20-1
j_gene: TRBJ2-5
CDR3aa: CSAPGALETQYF
CDR3nt: TGCAGTGCCCCAGGGGCGTTGGAGACCCAGTACTTC

d_gene: -
abundance: few
v_gene: TRBV20-1
j_gene: TRBJ1-5
CDR3aa: CSGRGGANQPQHF
CDR3nt: TGCAGTGGCCGGGGAGGGGCTAATCAGCCCCAGCATTTT

d_gene: -
abundance: once
v_gene: TRBV20-1
j_gene: TRBJ2-1
CDR3aa: CSARGNRGLRNEQFF
CDR3nt: TGCAGTGCTAGAGGTAATAGGGGATTGCGGAATGAGCAGTTCTTC

d_gene: -
abundance: -
v_gene: TRBV28
j_gene: TRBJ2-5
CDR3aa: CASSRGTAEETQYF
CDR3nt: TGTGCCAGCAGCCGGGGGACAGCTGAAGAGACCCAGTACTTC

d_gene: TRBD1
abundance: -
v_gene: TRBV7-2
j_gene: TRBJ2-7
CDR3aa: CASTRDRAPNEQYF
CDR3nt: TGTGCCAGCACCCGGGACAGGGCGCCTAACGAGCAGTACTTC

d_gene: TRBD2
abundance: few
v_gene: TRBV13
j_gene: TRBJ2-3
CDR3aa: CASSHSGSADTQYF
CDR3nt: TGTGCCAGCAGCCACAGCGGGAGCGCAGATACGCAGTATTTT

d_gene: -
abundance: few
v_gene: TRBV7-2
j_gene: TRBJ1-2
CDR3aa: CASSFLGGQVYGYTF
CDR3nt: TGTGCCAGCAGCTTTCTTGGGGGGCAGGTATATGGCTACACCTTC

d_gene: -
abundance: many
v_gene: TRBV20-1
j_gene: TRBJ1-6
CDR3aa: CSVEGNNSPLHF
CDR3nt: TGCAGTGTAGAGGGCAACAATTCACCCCTCCACTTT

d_gene: -
abundance: -
v_gene: TRBV6-2/TRBV6-3
j_gene: TRBJ1-5
CDR3aa: CASSSQGGNQPQHF
CDR3nt: TGTGCCAGCAGTTCACAGGGAGGGAATCAGCCCCAGCATTTT

d_gene: TRBD1
abundance: few
v_gene: TRBV7-9
j_gene: TRBJ1-4
CDR3aa: CASSSGQGANEKLFF
CDR3nt: TGTGCCAGCAGCTCGGGACAGGGGGCTAATGAAAAACTGTTTTTT

d_gene: -
abundance: many
v_gene: TRBV12-3/TRBV12-4
j_gene: TRBJ1-2
CDR3aa: CASSPGRTYGYTF
CDR3nt: TGTGCCAGCAGTCCGGGCAGAACCTATGGCTACACCTTC

d_gene: -
abundance: -
v_gene: TRBV6-2/TRBV6-3
j_gene: TRBJ2-7
CDR3aa: CASSYSLGVPSYEQYF
CDR3nt: TGTGCCAGCAGTTACTCACTGGGGGTGCCCAGCTACGAGCAGTACTTC